This T cell receptor beta chain was profiled in a study of memory CD4+ T cells and cytomegalovirus serostatus. Study-level background: Donors were healthy Belgian adults, several CMV seropositive and 20 to 25 seronegative. General study points: Each of approximately 73 CMV-associated TCRbeta sequences occurred in one to five individuals. Suggested: most of the CMV-linked TCR signature lies in CD4+ memory cells. Median bootstrapped AUC for CMV status was approximately 0.95 originally, roughly 0.92 US-trained.

Only in-frame clones appear in the TCRdb table, and some are missing; sequencing was by immunoSEQ multiplex PCR. The table shows 50,000 to 60,000 clones, with 82% occurring only once. Germline CDR1 is MNHEY and CDR2 is SVGAGI. The length of the CDR3 is 14 residues. The V and J ends lost 0 bases and 4 bases respectively, with 9 bases between them. The sort gate was single viable CD3+CD4+CD8-CD45RO+ cells for memory CD4+ T cells. As regards this clone: Its antigen is as yet unknown.

The receptor comes from an adult in good health and CMV-seronegative. The sequenced sample was memory CD4+ T cells from blood. This rearrangement joins TRBV6-5 to TRBJ1-2, with a weak D call TRBD1 (5 bases). In nucleotides, the CDR3 is TGTGCCAGCAGTTACTCAGGGGATCCCTATGGCTACACCTTC. Translated, it gives CASSYSGDPYGYTF.